This T cell receptor beta chain emerged from a study of regulatory T cells in long-lasting Graves disease. This clonotype turned up a few times. Time point indicated: persistent/refractory GD, antithyroid drugs over 5 years with positive TRAb. PBMC RNA served as the TCR library source. Deletions cut 2 bases from V and 7 bases from J, with 11 bases between. The CDR3 runs 13 residues. Germline V gene sequence: CDR1 KGHSH, CDR2 LQKENI. Through Arm-PCR of CDR3 regions and iRepertoire HTBI primers, TCR beta libraries were built. MiXCR, run by TCRdb on the multiplex PCR reads, gives a single entry per CDR3 protein. The sample records 600,000 to 850,000 distinct CDR3 sequences, approximately 29% being singletons.

The V and J genes are TRBV18 and TRBJ1-2; TRBD1 might be the D (6 bases). The sample consisted of peripheral blood mononuclear cells (PBMCs), taken when the disease was refractory, from a patient treated with antithyroid drugs. This sequence originates from a female donor with Graves disease. CDR3 protein: CASSPGRGGGYTF. The CDR3 DNA follows: TGTGCCAGCTCACCAGGCAGGGGCGGTGGCTACACCTTC.